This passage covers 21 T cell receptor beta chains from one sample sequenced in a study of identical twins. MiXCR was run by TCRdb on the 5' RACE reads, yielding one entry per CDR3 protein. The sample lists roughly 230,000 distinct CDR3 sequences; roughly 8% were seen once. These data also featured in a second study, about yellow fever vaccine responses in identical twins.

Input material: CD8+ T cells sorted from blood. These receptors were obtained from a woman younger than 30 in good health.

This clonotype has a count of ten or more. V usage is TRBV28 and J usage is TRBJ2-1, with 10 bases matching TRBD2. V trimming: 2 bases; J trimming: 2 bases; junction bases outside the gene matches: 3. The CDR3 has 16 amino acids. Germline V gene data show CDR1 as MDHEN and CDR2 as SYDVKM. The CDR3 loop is CASSLLAGATYNEQFF. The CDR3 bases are TGTGCCAGCAGTTTACTAGCGGGAGCTACCTACAATGAGCAGTTCTTC.

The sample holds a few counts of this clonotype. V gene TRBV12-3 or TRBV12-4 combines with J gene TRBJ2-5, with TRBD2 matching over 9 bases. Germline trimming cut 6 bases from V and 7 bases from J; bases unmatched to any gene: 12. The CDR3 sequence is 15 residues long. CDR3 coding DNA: TGTGCCAGCAGCCCGGGACTAGCTCTTGACTCGACCCAGTACTTC. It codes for CASSPGLALDSTQYF.

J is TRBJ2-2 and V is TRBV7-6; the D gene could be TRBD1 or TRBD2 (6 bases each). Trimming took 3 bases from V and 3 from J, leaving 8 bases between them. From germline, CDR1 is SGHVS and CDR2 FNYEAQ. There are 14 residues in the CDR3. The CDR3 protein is CASSLGGYTGELFF. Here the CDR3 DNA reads TGTGCCAGCAGCTTGGGGGGCTACACCGGGGAGCTGTTTTTT.

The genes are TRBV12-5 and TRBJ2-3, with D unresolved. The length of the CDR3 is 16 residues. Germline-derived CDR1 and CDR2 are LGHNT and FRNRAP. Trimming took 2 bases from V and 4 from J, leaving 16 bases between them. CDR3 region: CASGLMASFSPDTQYF. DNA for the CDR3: TGTGCTAGTGGTTTGATGGCTAGTTTCAGTCCAGATACGCAGTATTTT.

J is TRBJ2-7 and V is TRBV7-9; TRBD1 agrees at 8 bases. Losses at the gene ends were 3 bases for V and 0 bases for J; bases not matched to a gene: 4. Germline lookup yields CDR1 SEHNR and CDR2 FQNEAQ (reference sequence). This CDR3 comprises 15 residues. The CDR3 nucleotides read TGTGCCAGCAGCTTTCGACAGGGGACCTCCTACGAGCAGTACTTC. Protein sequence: CASSFRQGTSYEQYF.

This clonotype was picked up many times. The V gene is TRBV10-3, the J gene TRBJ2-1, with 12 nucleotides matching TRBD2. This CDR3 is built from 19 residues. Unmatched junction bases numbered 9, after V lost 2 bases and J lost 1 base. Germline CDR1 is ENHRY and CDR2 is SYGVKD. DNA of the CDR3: TGTGCCATCAGTGAGCTAGCGGGAGGGCCTGTGGGGTCCTACAATGAGCAGTTCTTC. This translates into CAISELAGGPVGSYNEQFF.

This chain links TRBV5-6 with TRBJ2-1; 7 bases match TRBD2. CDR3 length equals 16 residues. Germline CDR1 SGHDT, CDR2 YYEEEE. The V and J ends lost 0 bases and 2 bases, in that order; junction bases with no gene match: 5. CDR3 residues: CASSLVGGGTYNEQFF. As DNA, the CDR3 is TGTGCCAGCAGCTTGGTTGGCGGGGGAACCTACAATGAGCAGTTCTTC.

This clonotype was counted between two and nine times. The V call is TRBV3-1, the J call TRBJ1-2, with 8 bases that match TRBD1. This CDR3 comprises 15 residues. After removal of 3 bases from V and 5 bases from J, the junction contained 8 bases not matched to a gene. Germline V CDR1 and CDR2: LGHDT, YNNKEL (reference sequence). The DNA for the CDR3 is TGTGCCAGCAGCCACTTGACAGGGGCGGGATATGGCTACACCTTC. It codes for CASSHLTGAGYGYTF.

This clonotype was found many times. The CDR3 region is CATSGTSGGTDTQYF. The CDR3 nucleotides read TGTGCCACCAGCGGAACTAGCGGGGGCACAGATACGCAGTATTTT. This chain uses TRBV15 with TRBJ2-3; 10 nucleotides line up with TRBD2. CDR1 and CDR2 (germline): LNHNV, YYDKDF (reference sequence). V was clipped by 5 bases and J by 1 base; unmatched bases: 3. This CDR3 spans 15 amino acids.

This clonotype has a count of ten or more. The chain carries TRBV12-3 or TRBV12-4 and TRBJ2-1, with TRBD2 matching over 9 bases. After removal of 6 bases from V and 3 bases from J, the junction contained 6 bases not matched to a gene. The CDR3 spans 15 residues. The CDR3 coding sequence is TGTGCCAGCAGCTTTAGCGGGGGCCTCTACAATGAGCAGTTCTTC. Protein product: CASSFSGGLYNEQFF.

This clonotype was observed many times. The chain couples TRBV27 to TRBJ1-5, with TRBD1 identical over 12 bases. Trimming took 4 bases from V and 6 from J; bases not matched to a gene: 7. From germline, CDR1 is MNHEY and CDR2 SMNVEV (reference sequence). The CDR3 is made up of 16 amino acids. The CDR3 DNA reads TGTGCCAGCAGTTCCTCGGGACAGGGGGCTGGTCAGCCCCAGCATTTT. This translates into CASSSSGQGAGQPQHF.

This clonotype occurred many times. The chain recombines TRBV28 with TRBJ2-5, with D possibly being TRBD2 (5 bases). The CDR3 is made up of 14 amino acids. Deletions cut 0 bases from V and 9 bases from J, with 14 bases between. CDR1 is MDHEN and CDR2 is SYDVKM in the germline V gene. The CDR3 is CASSLWGSGVAQYF. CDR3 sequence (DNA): TGTGCCAGCAGTTTATGGGGGTCCGGGGTGGCCCAGTACTTC.

CDR3: CASSFASGAYEQYF. CDR3 nucleotides: TGTGCCAGCAGTTTTGCCAGCGGAGCCTACGAGCAGTACTTC. The chain is built from TRBV27 and TRBJ2-7, with D perhaps matching TRBD2 (5 bases). Per the germline V gene, CDR1 is MNHEY and CDR2 is SMNVEV (reference sequence). This CDR3 spans 14 amino acids. V lost 3 bases and J 2 bases, leaving 11 bases between the germline ends.

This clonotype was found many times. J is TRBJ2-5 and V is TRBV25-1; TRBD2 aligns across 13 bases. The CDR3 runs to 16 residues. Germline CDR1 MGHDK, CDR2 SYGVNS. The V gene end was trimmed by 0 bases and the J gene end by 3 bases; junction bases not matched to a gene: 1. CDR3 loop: CASSEYGLAGEETQYF. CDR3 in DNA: TGTGCCAGCAGTGAATACGGACTAGCGGGAGAAGAGACCCAGTACTTC.

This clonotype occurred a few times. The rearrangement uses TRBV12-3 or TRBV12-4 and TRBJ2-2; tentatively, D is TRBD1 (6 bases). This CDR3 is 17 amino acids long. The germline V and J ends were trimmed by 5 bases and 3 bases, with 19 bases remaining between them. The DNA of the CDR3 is TGTGCCAGCAGTCGAATAGGGGCAGGGGCCTACACCGGGGAGCTGTTTTTT. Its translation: CASSRIGAGAYTGELFF.

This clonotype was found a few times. CDR3 sequence reads: CASRVGDRGQPQHF. The CDR3 region has the DNA TGTGCCAGCAGGGTTGGGGACAGGGGTCAGCCCCAGCATTTT. The chain is built from TRBV2 and TRBJ1-5; 10 bases agree with TRBD1. CDR1 is SNHLY and CDR2 is FYNNEI in the germline V gene. V lost 6 bases to trimming and J lost 6 bases; unmatched junction nucleotides: 5. The CDR3 extends over 14 amino acids.

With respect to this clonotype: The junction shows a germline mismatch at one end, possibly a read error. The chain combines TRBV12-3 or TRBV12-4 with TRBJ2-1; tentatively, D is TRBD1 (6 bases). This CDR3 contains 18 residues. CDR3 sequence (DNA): TGTGCCATCAGTTTTCTCTACAGGGACCTCACCTCCTACAATGAGCAGTTCTTC. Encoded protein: CAISFLYRDLTSYNEQFF.

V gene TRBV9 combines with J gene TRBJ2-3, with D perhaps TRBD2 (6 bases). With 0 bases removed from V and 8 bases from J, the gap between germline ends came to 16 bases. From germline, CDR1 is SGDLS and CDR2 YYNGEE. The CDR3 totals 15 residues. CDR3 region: CASSVGASAAGTQYF. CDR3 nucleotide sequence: TGTGCCAGCAGCGTAGGGGCTAGCGCCGCCGGTACGCAGTATTTT.

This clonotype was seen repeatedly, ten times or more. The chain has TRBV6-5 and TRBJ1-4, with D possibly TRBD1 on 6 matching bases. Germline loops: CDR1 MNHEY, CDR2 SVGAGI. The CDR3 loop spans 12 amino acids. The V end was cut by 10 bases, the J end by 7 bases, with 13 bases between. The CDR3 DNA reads TGTGCCACACAGGGAGGGAGTGAAAAACTGTTTTTT. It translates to CATQGGSEKLFF.

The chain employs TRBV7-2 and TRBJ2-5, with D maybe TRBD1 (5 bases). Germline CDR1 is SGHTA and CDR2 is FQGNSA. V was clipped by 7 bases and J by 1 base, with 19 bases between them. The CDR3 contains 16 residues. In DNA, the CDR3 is TGTGCCAGCACGCGACCCGGTGGGGCGGCCCAAGAGACCCAGTACTTC. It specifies CASTRPGGAAQETQYF. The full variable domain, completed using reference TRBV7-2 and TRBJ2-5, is GAGVSQSPSNKVTEKGKDVELRCDPISGHTALYWYRQSLGQGLEFLIYFQGNSAPDKSGLPSDRFSAERTGGSVSTLTIQRTQQEDSAVYLCASTRPGGAAQETQYFGPGTRLLVL.

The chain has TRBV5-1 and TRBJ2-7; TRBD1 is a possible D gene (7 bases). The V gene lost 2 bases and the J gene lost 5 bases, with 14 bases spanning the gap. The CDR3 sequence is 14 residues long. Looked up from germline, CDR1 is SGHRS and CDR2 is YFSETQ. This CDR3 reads CASSLSAGGNEQYF. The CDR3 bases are TGCGCCAGCAGCTTATCGGCAGGGGGGAACGAGCAGTACTTC.